These T cell receptor beta chains were read from a single sample in a study of blood T cell dynamics during melanoma immunotherapy. TCRdb's copy holds only in-frame clones and misses some; the assay was immunoSEQ multiplex PCR. In the table there are 5,500 to 6,000 clones, 65% to 85% of which are singletons. The sample was blood, taken from a patient treated with checkpoint blockade. These receptors were obtained from a human donor with melanoma. Each CDR3 is given with its conserved first and last residue. A D gene is named only where the DNA matches it firmly. Only some rows state a clone size, as once, few, many or a class for expanded clones.

j_gene | d_gene | v_gene | abundance | len | CDR3aa | CDR3nt
TRBJ1-2 | NA | TRBV7-2 | NA | 15 | CASSLGEGNNYGYTF | TGTGCCAGCAGCTTAGGCGAGGGGAACAACTATGGCTACACCTTC
TRBJ2-7 | NA | TRBV19 | NA | 14 | CASSSTETAYEQYF | TGTGCCAGTAGTTCTACAGAAACCGCCTACGAGCAGTACTTC
TRBJ2-7 | TRBD2 | TRBV28 | NA | 14 | CASRGLAGVYEQYF | TGTGCCAGCAGGGGTCTAGCGGGAGTCTACGAGCAGTACTTC
TRBJ2-7 | TRBD2 | TRBV28 | NA | 16 | CASSELFQRELGEQYF | TGTGCCAGCAGCGAGTTGTTTCAGCGGGAGTTGGGCGAGCAGTACTTC
TRBJ2-7 | NA | TRBV7-2 | NA | 14 | CASSPGGRGEKQYF | TGTGCCAGCAGCCCCGGGGGTCGGGGAGAGAAGCAGTACTTC
TRBJ2-7 | TRBD1 | TRBV2 | NA | 15 | CASTPGQGRSYEQYF | TGTGCCAGCACCCCGGGACAGGGCCGCTCCTACGAGCAGTACTTC
TRBJ1-4 | TRBD1 | TRBV10-3 | NA | 13 | CATRTGTNEKLFF | TGTGCCACTAGGACAGGCACTAATGAAAAACTGTTTTTT
TRBJ2-7 | NA | TRBV5-1 | once | 11 | CASSLLDEQYF | TGCGCCAGCAGCTTGTTAGACGAGCAGTACTTC
TRBJ2-7 | NA | TRBV28 | few | 13 | CASSRLDTYEQYF | TGTGCCAGCAGTAGACTCGACACCTACGAGCAGTACTTC
TRBJ1-3 | NA | TRBV9 | NA | 14 | CASSVGGLGNTIYF | TGTGCCAGCAGCGTGGGGGGGCTTGGAAACACCATATATTTT
TRBJ1-1 | NA | TRBV19 | once | 16 | CASSIAQDRWVAEAFF | TGTGCCAGTAGTATAGCACAGGACCGCTGGGTTGCTGAAGCTTTCTTT
TRBJ1-4 | NA | TRBV10-1 | few | 11 | CASSRNEKLFF | TGCGCCAGCAGCAGGAATGAAAAACTGTTTTTT
TRBJ1-5 | NA | TRBV6-5 | NA | 14 | CASRLTQGDQPQHF | TGTGCCAGCAGACTGACCCAGGGCGATCAGCCCCAGCATTTT
TRBJ1-2 | NA | TRBV6-5 | NA | 13 | CASRTSANYGYTF | TGTGCCAGCAGGACATCAGCTAACTATGGCTACACCTTC